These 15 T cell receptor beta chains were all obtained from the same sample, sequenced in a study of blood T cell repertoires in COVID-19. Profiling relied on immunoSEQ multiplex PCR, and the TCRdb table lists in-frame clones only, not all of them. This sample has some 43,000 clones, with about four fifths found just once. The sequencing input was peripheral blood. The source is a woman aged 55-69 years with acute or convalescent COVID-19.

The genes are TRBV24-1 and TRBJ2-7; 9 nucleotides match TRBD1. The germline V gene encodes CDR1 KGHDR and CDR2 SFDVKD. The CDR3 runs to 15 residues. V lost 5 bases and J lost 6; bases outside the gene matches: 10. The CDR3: CATSGPGQGMGEQYF. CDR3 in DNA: TGTGCCACCAGTGGTCCCGGACAGGGGATGGGCGAGCAGTACTTC.

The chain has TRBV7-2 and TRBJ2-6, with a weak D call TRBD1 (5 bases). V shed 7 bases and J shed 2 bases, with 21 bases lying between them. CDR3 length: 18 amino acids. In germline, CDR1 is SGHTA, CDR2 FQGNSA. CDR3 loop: CASIPWGLSTAGANVLTF. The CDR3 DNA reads TGTGCCAGCATCCCGTGGGGCCTTTCCACGGCTGGGGCCAACGTCCTGACTTTC. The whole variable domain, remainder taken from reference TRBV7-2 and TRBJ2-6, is GAGVSQSPSNKVTEKGKDVELRCDPISGHTALYWYRQSLGQGLEFLIYFQGNSAPDKSGLPSDRFSAERTGGSVSTLTIQRTQQEDSAVYLCASIPWGLSTAGANVLTFGAGSRLTVL.

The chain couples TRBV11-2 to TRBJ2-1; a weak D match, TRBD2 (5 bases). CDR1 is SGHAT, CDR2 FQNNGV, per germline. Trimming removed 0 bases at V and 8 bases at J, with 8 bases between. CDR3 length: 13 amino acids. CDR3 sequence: CASSLDPGDEQFF. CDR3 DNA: TGTGCCAGCAGCTTAGATCCCGGGGATGAGCAGTTCTTC.

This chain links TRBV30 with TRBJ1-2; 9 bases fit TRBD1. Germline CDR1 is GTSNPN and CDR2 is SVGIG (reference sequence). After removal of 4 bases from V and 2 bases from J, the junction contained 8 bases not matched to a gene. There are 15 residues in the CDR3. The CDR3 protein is CAWTVRDRANYGYTF. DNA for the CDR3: TGTGCCTGGACCGTTCGGGACAGGGCCAACTATGGCTACACCTTC.

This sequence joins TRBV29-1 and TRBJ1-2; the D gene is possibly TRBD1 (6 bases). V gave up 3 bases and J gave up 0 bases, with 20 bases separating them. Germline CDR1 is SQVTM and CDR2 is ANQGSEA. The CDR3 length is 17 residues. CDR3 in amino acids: CSVEVGDILGSNYGYTF. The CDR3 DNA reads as TGCAGCGTTGAGGTAGGGGACATCCTAGGCTCTAACTATGGCTACACCTTC.

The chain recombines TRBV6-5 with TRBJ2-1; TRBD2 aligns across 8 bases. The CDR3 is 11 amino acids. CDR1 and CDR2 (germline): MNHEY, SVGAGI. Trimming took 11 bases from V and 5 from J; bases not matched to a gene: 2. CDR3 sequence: CAAGGHNEQFF. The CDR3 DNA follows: TGTGCCGCGGGGGGCCACAATGAGCAGTTCTTC.

The CDR3 loop is CASSLGQGAATEAFF. CDR3 DNA sequence: TGTGCCAGCAGCTTAGGGCAGGGGGCCGCCACTGAAGCTTTCTTT. V is TRBV7-8 and J is TRBJ1-1; 8 bases are shared with TRBD1. The V gene end was trimmed by 1 base and the J gene end by 4 bases; junction bases not matched to a gene: 5. CDR1 and CDR2 from the germline V gene are SGHVS and FQNEAQ. CDR3 length equals 15 residues.

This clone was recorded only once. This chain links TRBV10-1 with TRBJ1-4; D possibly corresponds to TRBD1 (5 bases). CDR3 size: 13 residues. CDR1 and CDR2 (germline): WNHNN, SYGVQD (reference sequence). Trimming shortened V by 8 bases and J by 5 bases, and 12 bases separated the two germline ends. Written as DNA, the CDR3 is TGCGCCAGCTCCCAGGACAAAAATGAAAAACTGTTTTTT. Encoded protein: CASSQDKNEKLFF.

The CDR3 bases are TGCGCCAGCAGCCAAGGAGGGGGGGGCCCAAGGGATACGCAGTATTTT. This translates into CASSQGGGGPRDTQYF. The chain is built from TRBV4-3 and TRBJ2-3; weak D call: TRBD2 (7 bases). The length of the CDR3 is 16 residues. The germline V gene has CDR1 LGHNA and CDR2 YSLEER. Trimming removed 1 base at V and 6 bases at J, with 17 bases between.

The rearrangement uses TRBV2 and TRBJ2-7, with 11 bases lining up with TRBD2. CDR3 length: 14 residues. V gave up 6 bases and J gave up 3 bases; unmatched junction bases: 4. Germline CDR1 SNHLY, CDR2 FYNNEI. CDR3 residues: CASSLTSGDYEQYF. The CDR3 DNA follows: TGTGCCAGCAGCTTGACTAGCGGGGACTACGAGCAGTACTTC.

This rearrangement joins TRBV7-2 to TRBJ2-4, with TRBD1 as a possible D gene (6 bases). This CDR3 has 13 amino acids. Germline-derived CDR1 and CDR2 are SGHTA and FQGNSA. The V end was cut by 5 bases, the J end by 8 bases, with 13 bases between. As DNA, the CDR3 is TGTGCCAGCAGCCCAGGGGTTTGGGACATTCAGTACTTC. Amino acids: CASSPGVWDIQYF. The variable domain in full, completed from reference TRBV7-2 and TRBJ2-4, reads GAGVSQSPSNKVTEKGKDVELRCDPISGHTALYWYRQSLGQGLEFLIYFQGNSAPDKSGLPSDRFSAERTGGSVSTLTIQRTQQEDSAVYLCASSPGVWDIQYFGAGTRLSVL.

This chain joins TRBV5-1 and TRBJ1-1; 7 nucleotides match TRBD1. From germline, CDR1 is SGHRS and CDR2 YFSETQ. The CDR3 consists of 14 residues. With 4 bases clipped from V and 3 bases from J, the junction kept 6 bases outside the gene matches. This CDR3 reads CASSTTGVDTEAFF. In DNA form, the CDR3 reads TGCGCCAGCAGCACAACAGGGGTGGACACTGAAGCTTTCTTT.

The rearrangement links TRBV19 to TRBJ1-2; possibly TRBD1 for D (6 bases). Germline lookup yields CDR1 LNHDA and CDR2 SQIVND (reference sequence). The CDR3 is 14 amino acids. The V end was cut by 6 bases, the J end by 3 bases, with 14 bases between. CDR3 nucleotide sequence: TGTGCCAGTAGACCCGGGGGGCAGGACTATGGCTACACCTTC. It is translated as CASRPGGQDYGYTF.

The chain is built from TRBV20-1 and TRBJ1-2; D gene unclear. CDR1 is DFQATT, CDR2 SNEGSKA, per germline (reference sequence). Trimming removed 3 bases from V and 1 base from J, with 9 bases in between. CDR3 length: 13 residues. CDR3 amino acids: CSASSLNNYGYTF. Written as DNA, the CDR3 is TGCAGTGCTAGTAGCCTGAATAACTATGGCTACACCTTC.

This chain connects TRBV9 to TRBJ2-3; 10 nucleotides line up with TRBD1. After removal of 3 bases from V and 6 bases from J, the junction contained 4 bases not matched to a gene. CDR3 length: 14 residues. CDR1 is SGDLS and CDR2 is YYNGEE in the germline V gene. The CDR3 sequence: CASSEGQGRDTQYF. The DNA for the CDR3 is TGTGCCAGCAGCGAGGGACAGGGGAGGGATACGCAGTATTTT. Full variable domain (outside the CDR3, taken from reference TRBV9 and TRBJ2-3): DSGVTQTPKHLITATGQRVTLRCSPRSGDLSVYWYQQSLDQGLQFLIQYYNGEERAKGNILERFSAQQFPDLHSELNLSSLELGDSALYFCASSEGQGRDTQYFGPGTRLTVL.